The T cell receptor beta chain described here comes from a study of lymphopenia after photon versus proton radiotherapy. Measured with immunoSEQ multiplex PCR; TCRdb has only the in-frame clones, and not every one. The sample shows approximately 65,000 clones, about nine tenths of them seen only once. Worth noting for this clone: Its target is unknown.

Study outcomes and limitations: Post-nadir TCR diversity decline inversely tracked overall survival among those who died. Oligoclonal CD8+ Temra expansion after nadir drove photon patients' diversity drop. Under photons, naive T cells and diversity fell while effector/memory populations rose. Survival link was tested only in deceased patients; proton benefit remains a possibility.

Germline loops: CDR1 SGHVS, CDR2 FNYEAQ. The trim removed 5 bases at V and 6 bases at J, leaving 9 bases unmatched. CDR3 length: 16 amino acids. Specimen: peripheral blood, collected from a patient treated with proton-based radiotherapy. The TCR was taken from an older man with esophageal cancer. The genes are TRBV7-6 and TRBJ2-1, with 11 positions matching TRBD2. The CDR3 reads CASSPEALAGANEQFF. DNA for the CDR3: TGTGCCAGCAGCCCAGAGGCACTAGCGGGAGCCAATGAGCAGTTCTTC. Supplemented by reference TRBV7-6 and TRBJ2-1, the full variable domain reads GAGVSQSPRYKVTKRGQDVALRCDPISGHVSLYWYRQALGQGPEFLTYFNYEAQQDKSGLPNDRFSAERPEGSISTLTIQRTEQRDSAMYRCASSPEALAGANEQFFGPGTRLTVL.